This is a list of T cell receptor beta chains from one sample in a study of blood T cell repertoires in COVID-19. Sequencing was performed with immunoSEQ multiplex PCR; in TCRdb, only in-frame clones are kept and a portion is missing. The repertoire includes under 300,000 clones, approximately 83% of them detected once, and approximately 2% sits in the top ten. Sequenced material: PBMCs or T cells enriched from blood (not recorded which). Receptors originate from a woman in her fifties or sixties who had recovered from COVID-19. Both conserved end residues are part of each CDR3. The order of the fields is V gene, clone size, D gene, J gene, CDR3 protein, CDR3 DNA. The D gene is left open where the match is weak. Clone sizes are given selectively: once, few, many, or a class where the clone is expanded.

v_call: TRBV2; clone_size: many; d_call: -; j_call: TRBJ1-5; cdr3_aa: CASSEESGNQPQHF; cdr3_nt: TGTGCCAGCAGTGAAGAGTCGGGCAATCAGCCCCAGCATTTT
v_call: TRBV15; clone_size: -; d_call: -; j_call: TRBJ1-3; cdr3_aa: CATSRDRGFSGNTIYF; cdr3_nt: TGTGCCACCAGCAGAGACAGAGGCTTCTCTGGAAACACCATATATTTT
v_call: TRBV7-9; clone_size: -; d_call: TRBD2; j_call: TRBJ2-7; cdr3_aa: CASSLGTRHYEQYF; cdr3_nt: TGTGCCAGCAGTCTCGGGACTAGACATTACGAGCAGTACTTC
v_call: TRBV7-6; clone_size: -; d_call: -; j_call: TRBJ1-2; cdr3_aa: CASSPFGGDYGYTF; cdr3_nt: TGTGCCAGCAGCCCTTTTGGGGGGGACTATGGCTACACCTTC
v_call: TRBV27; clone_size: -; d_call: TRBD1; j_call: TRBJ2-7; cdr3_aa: CASSLGTGGSYEQYF; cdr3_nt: TGTGCCAGCAGTTTAGGGACAGGGGGTTCCTACGAGCAGTACTTC
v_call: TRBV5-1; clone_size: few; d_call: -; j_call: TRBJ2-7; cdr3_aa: CATLHGRSYEQYF; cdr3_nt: TGCGCCACCCTTCATGGAAGGAGCTACGAGCAGTACTTC
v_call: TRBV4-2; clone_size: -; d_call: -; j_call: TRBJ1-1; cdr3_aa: CASSQENLQASFSEAFF; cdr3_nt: TGTGCCAGCAGCCAAGAGAATCTTCAGGCTTCCTTCAGTGAAGCTTTCTTT
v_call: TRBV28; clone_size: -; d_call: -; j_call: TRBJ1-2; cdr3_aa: CASSSQIYGYTF; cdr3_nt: TGTGCCAGCAGTTCTCAGATTTATGGCTACACCTTC
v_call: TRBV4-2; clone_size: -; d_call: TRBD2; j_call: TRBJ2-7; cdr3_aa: CASSQELAGGEQYF; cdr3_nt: TGTGCCAGCAGCCAAGAACTAGCGGGGGGCGAGCAGTACTTC
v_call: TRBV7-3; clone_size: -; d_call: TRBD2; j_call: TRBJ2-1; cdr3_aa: CASSLMASGRRIEQFF; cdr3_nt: TGTGCCAGCAGCTTAATGGCTAGCGGGAGAAGGATTGAGCAGTTCTTC
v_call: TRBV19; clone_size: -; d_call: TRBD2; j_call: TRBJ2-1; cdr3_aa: CATGTRANEQFF; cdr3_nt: TGTGCCACCGGGACTAGGGCTAATGAGCAGTTCTTC
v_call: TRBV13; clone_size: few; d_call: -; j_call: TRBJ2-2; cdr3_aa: CASSLRQGLTSGTGELFF; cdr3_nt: TGTGCCAGCAGCTTGAGACAGGGGCTGACTAGCGGCACCGGGGAGCTGTTTTTT
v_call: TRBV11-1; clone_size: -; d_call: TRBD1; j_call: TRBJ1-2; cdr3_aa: CASSLRDRPCTF; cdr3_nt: TGTGCCAGCAGCCTCCGGGACAGACCATGTACCTTC
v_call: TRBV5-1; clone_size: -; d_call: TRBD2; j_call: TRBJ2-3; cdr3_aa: CASSISGEGSDTQYF; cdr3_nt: TGCGCCAGCAGTATATCCGGGGAGGGTTCAGATACGCAGTATTTT
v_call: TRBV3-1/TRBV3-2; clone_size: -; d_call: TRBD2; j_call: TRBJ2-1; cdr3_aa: CASSQGAGGHEQFF; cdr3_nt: TGTGCCAGCAGCCAGGGAGCGGGAGGCCACGAGCAGTTCTTC
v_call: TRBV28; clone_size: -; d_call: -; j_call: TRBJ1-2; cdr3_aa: CASSSGQPPYGYTF; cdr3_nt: TGTGCCAGCAGTTCCGGACAGCCCCCCTATGGCTACACCTTC
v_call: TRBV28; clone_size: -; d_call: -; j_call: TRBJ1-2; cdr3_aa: CASSLGEGYEGYTF; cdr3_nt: TGTGCCAGCAGTTTGGGCGAAGGATATGAAGGCTACACCTTC
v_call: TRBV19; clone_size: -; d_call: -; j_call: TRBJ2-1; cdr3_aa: CASSSFGVSYNEQFF; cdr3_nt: TGTGCCAGTAGTTCATTCGGAGTCTCCTACAATGAGCAGTTCTTC
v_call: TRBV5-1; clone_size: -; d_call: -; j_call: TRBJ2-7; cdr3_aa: CASSFGQGSYEQYF; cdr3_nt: TGCGCCAGCAGCTTTGGGCAGGGTTCCTACGAGCAGTACTTC
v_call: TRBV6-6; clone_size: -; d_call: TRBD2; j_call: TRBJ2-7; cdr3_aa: CATSLAGGGEQYF; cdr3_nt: TGTGCCACTTCCCTAGCGGGAGGGGGAGAGCAGTACTTC
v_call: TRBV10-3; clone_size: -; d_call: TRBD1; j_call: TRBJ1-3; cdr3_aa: CAMTTGAGNTIYF; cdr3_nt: TGTGCCATGACGACAGGGGCTGGAAACACCATATATTTT
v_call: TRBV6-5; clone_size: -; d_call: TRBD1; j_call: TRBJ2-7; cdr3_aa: CASSSRDRGREQYF; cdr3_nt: TGTGCCAGCAGTTCCCGGGACAGGGGGCGCGAGCAGTACTTC
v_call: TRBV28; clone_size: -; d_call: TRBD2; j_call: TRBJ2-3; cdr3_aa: CASSRAGGPDTQYF; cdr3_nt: TGTGCCAGCAGTCGAGCGGGAGGGCCGGATACGCAGTATTTT
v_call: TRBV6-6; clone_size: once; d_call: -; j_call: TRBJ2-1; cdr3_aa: CASSSRDEQFF; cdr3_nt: TGTGCCAGCAGTTCGCGCGATGAGCAGTTCTTC
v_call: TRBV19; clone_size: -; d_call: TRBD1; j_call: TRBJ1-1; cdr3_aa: CASSPSQGAYTEAFF; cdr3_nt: TGTGCCAGTAGTCCCTCTCAGGGGGCCTACACTGAAGCTTTCTTT
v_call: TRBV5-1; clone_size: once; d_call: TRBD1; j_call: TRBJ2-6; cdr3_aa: CASSLGTGRSGANVLTF; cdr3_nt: TGCGCCAGCAGTTTGGGGACAGGCCGCTCTGGGGCCAACGTCCTGACTTTC
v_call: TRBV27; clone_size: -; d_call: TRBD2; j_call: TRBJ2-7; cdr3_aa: CASSETVSPGLGAYYEQYF; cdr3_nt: TGTGCCAGCAGCGAAACCGTTTCACCTGGACTAGGCGCTTACTACGAGCAGTACTTC
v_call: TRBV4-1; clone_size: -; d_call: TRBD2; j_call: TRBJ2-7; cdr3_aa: CASSQGTSAYEQYF; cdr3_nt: TGCGCCAGCAGCCAAGGGACTAGCGCCTACGAGCAGTACTTC
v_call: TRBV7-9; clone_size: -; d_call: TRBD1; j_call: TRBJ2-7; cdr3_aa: CASSSHPRGQPFNEQYF; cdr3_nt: TGTGCCAGCAGCTCCCACCCCCGGGGACAGCCCTTCAACGAGCAGTACTTC